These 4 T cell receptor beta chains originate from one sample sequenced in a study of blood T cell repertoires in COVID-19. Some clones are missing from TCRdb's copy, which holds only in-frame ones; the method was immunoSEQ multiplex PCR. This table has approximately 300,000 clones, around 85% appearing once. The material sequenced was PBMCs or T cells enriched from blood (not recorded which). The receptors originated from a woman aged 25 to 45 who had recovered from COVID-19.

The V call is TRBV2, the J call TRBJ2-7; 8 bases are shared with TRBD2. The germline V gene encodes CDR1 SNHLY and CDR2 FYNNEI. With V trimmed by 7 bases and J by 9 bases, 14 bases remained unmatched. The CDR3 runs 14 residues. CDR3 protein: CASTAGTRNMGQYF. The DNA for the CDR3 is TGTGCCAGCACCGCCGGGACTAGGAACATGGGGCAGTACTTC.

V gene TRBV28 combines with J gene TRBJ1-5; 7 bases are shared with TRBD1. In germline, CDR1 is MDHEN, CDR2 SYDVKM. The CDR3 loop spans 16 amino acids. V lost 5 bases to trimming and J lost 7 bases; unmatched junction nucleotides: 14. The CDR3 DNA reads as TGTGCCAGCAGTCCACCATCGACAGGGAGGAGCCAGCCCCAGCATTTT. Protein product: CASSPPSTGRSQPQHF.

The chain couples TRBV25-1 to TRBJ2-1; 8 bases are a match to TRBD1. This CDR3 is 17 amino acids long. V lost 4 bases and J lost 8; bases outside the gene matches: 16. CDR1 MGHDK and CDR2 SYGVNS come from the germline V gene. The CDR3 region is CASSGGAGRDRSYEQFF. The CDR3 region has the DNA TGTGCCAGCAGTGGGGGGGCGGGCAGGGACAGGTCTTATGAGCAGTTCTTC. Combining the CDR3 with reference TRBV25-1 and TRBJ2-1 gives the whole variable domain EADIYQTPRYLVIGTGKKITLECSQTMGHDKMYWYQQDPGMELHLIHYSYGVNSTEKGDLSSESTVSRIRTEHFPLTLESARPSHTSQYLCASSGGAGRDRSYEQFFGPGTRLTVL.

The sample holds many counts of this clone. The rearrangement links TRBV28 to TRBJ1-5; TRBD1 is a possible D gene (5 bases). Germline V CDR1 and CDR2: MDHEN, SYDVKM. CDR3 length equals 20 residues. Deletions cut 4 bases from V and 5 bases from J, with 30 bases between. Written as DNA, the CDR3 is TGTGCCAGCAGTTCCTCAGGGTTGAGACAATATCTCAACATGGATCAGCCCCAGCATTTT. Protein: CASSSSGLRQYLNMDQPQHF. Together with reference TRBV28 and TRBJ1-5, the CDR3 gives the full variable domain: DVKVTQSSRYLVKRTGEKVFLECVQDMDHENMFWYRQDPGLGLRLIYFSYDVKMKEKGDIPEGYSVSREKKERFSLILESASTNQTSMYLCASSSSGLRQYLNMDQPQHFGDGTRLSIL.